The 13 T cell receptor beta chains presented below share a single source sample, sequenced in a study of T cell responses to AZD1222 COVID-19 vaccine. Only in-frame clones appear in the TCRdb table, and some are missing; sequencing was by immunoSEQ multiplex PCR. The sample yields tens of thousands of clones, roughly 90% seen once. Specimen: peripheral blood, collected on day 0 of AZD1222 vaccination. The source is an adult in good health.

This chain uses TRBV27 with TRBJ1-2; 10 bases fit TRBD1. The CDR3 sequence is 17 residues long. The germline V gene encodes CDR1 MNHEY and CDR2 SMNVEV (reference sequence). The J segment lost 3 bases and the V segment lost 2 bases, leaving 9 bases of the junction unmatched. The CDR3 nucleotides read TGTGCCAGCAGTTTAAGTCCCGGGACAGGGGACTACTATGGCTACACCTTC. It translates to CASSLSPGTGDYYGYTF.

DNA of the CDR3: TGTGCCAGCAGTCTTCAGGGGAACAATCAGCCCCAGCATTTT. Translation gives CASSLQGNNQPQHF. The chain has TRBV28 and TRBJ1-5; D may be TRBD1 (6 bases). V lost 5 bases and J lost 3, with 11 bases in between. The CDR3 totals 14 residues. Germline assignment: CDR1 MDHEN and CDR2 SYDVKM.

The CDR3 DNA sequence: TGTGCCAGCAGTTTATGGGGGACTAGCGGGAACTACGAGCAGTACTTC. It is translated as CASSLWGTSGNYEQYF. The chain carries TRBV28 and TRBJ2-7; 13 positions match TRBD2. J was trimmed by 3 bases and V by 0 bases; bases with no gene match: 2. Germline V gives CDR1 MDHEN, CDR2 SYDVKM. CDR3 size: 16 residues.

V and J are TRBV27 and TRBJ2-1; TRBD2 agrees at 11 bases. The V gene end was trimmed by 6 bases and the J gene end by 9 bases; junction bases not matched to a gene: 7. The CDR3 is 14 residues long. Germline lookup yields CDR1 MNHEY and CDR2 SMNVEV (reference sequence). The CDR3, as DNA: TGTGCCAGCAGAGCTACTAGCGGGAGAGGTGAGCAGTTCTTC. This codes for CASRATSGRGEQFF.

J is TRBJ1-5 and V is TRBV28; D might be TRBD1 (5 bases). The CDR3 has 17 residues. Germline CDR1 MDHEN, CDR2 SYDVKM. V was shortened by 5 bases and J by 0 bases, with 17 bases between the two germline ends. Here the CDR3 DNA reads TGTGCCAGCAGTGGACACGGGACCGGCCTTAGCAATCAGCCCCAGCATTTT. Protein product: CASSGHGTGLSNQPQHF.

In regard to this clone: Germline is not matched at one junction end, which may reflect a read error. The chain uses TRBV7-7 and TRBJ2-1, with D possibly being TRBD1 (6 bases). This CDR3 contains 16 residues. Per the germline V gene, CDR1 is SSHAT and CDR2 is FNYEAQ (reference sequence). This chain's CDR3 is CASSLTSGVSYNEQFF. For the CDR3, the DNA is TGTGCTAGCAGTCTGACCTCAGGGGTTTCCTACAATGAGCAGTTCTTC.

V is TRBV6-5 and J is TRBJ2-7, with 9 bases lining up with TRBD1. The length of the CDR3 is 13 residues. J was trimmed by 2 bases and V by 11 bases; bases with no gene match: 7. Germline values: CDR1 MNHEY, CDR2 SVGAGI. CDR3 loop: CAGRDRVTYEQYF. For the CDR3, the DNA is TGTGCCGGCCGGGACAGGGTAACCTACGAGCAGTACTTC.

This clone was recorded only once. The chain recombines TRBV5-8 with TRBJ1-1; a possible D gene is TRBD1 (5 bases). Germline lookup yields CDR1 SGHTS and CDR2 YDEGEE. CDR3 length equals 15 residues. V lost 0 bases and J lost 7, with 16 bases in between. The CDR3 DNA follows: TGTGCCAGCAGCTTGGCCAAAGGGAGGGGTGGTGAAGCTTTCTTT. Its translation is CASSLAKGRGGEAFF.

This chain links TRBV19 with TRBJ2-1; D is undetermined. The V end lost 3 bases, the J end lost 5 bases, and 5 bases lay between the germline ends. Germline V gene lookup returns CDR1 LNHDA and CDR2 SQIVND (reference sequence). This CDR3 has 12 amino acids. CDR3 amino acids: CASSILDNEQFF. CDR3 in DNA: TGTGCCAGTAGTATTCTGGACAATGAGCAGTTCTTC.

The chain carries TRBV2 and TRBJ2-5; D might be TRBD1 (6 bases). CDR3 length equals 14 residues. Trimming removed 4 bases at V and 5 bases at J, with 14 bases between. Germline CDR1 SNHLY, CDR2 FYNNEI. In nucleotides, the CDR3 is TGTGCCAGCAGTGTCCCAAACAGGGTGGAGACCCAGTACTTC. This encodes CASSVPNRVETQYF.

The chain joins TRBV3-1 (or the pseudogene TRBV3-2) to TRBJ1-1; D is ambiguous. The CDR3 runs to 14 residues. V gave up 4 bases and J gave up 3 bases, with 12 bases separating them. Germline V gene sequence: CDR1 LGHDT, CDR2 YNNKEL (reference sequence). CDR3 DNA sequence: TGTGCCAGCAGCCCAGACATGGGGTACACTGAAGCTTTCTTT. Protein product: CASSPDMGYTEAFF.

The chain uses TRBV12-3 or TRBV12-4 and TRBJ1-2; D might be TRBD1 (5 bases). V lost 7 bases, J lost 7 bases, and 16 bases lay in between. This CDR3 comprises 13 residues. CDR3 region: CASTLVGAGGYTF. Here the CDR3 DNA reads TGTGCCAGCACCCTCGTAGGGGCTGGTGGCTACACCTTC.

The genes are TRBV19 and TRBJ1-1; D unclear. From germline, CDR1 is LNHDA and CDR2 SQIVND (reference sequence). V was pared by 7 bases and J by 4 bases, with 13 bases between. CDR3 length equals 13 residues. The CDR3, as DNA: TGTGCCAGTACTCCGGGCTGGGGCACTGAAGCTTTCTTT. This gives the protein CASTPGWGTEAFF.